The clone carrying this T cell receptor beta chain has at least ten counts. MiXCR, applied by TCRdb to the 5' RACE reads, yields one record per CDR3 protein. Among 130,000 or so distinct CDR3 sequences listed, 6% to 8.5% were seen once. This sample stems from a study of CD8 T cells in ankylosing spondylitis. The CDR3 covers 13 residues. V was trimmed by 2 bases and J by 6 bases, leaving 10 bases between them. CDR1 MNHEY and CDR2 SVGAGI come from the germline V gene. This TCR derives from a male donor with ankylosing spondylitis or in good health (not recorded which). This chain connects TRBV6-5 to TRBJ1-2; D perhaps matches TRBD1 (6 bases). The sequenced material came from blood, either unsorted or a sorted T cell fraction (not recorded which). The CDR3 DNA reads as TGTGCCAGCAGTTACCAACAGGGCCATGGCTACACCTTC. Protein sequence: CASSYQQGHGYTF.